A single sample is the source of the 27 T cell receptor beta chains below, sequenced in a study of long-term antiretroviral therapy in people with HIV. A v3.0 immunoSEQ assay was performed at survey level. Some clones are missing from TCRdb's copy, which holds only in-frame ones; the method was immunoSEQ multiplex PCR. Counted here are over 20,000 clones, about 80% occurring once; the ten biggest clones make up approximately 4.6%. The sequenced sample was unsorted PBMCs, obtained 0.5 years after starting antiretroviral therapy. These receptors were obtained from a man between 18 and 35 years old with HIV.

V and J are TRBV7-2 and TRBJ2-7; D not resolved. With 1 base removed from V and 2 bases from J, the gap between germline ends came to 9 bases. CDR3 length: 14 amino acids. Germline V CDR1 and CDR2: SGHTA, FQGNSA. CDR3 nucleotides: TGTGCCAGCAGCTTAGGGGCGACGACCTACGAGCAGTACTTC. Amino acids: CASSLGATTYEQYF. Complete variable domain (other parts from reference TRBV7-2 and TRBJ2-7): GAGVSQSPSNKVTEKGKDVELRCDPISGHTALYWYRQSLGQGLEFLIYFQGNSAPDKSGLPSDRFSAERTGGSVSTLTIQRTQQEDSAVYLCASSLGATTYEQYFGPGTRLTVT.

The chain carries TRBV6-5 and TRBJ2-5; tentatively, D is TRBD2 (6 bases). Germline-derived CDR1 and CDR2 are MNHEY and SVGAGI. This CDR3 is 14 amino acids long. V lost 7 bases to trimming and J lost 2 bases, with 14 bases between them. CDR3 in amino acids: CASNAPGEQETQYF. In DNA, the CDR3 is TGTGCCAGCAATGCCCCGGGGGAGCAAGAGACCCAGTACTTC.

This chain uses TRBV6-5 with TRBJ1-1; 9 nucleotides agree with TRBD1. Germline CDR1 is MNHEY and CDR2 is SVGAGI. Trimming took 4 bases from V and 4 from J; bases not matched to a gene: 1. This CDR3 comprises 13 residues. This CDR3 is CASSSTGGTEAFF. The DNA of the CDR3 is TGTGCCAGCAGTTCGACAGGGGGCACTGAAGCTTTCTTT.

The chain employs TRBV5-1 and TRBJ1-1, with a possible D match to TRBD1 (5 bases). This CDR3 spans 15 amino acids. V lost 7 bases to trimming and J lost 0 bases, with 16 bases between them. Germline V lookup: CDR1 SGHRS, CDR2 YFSETQ. CDR3 DNA: TGCGCCAGCCTGGGTCCGGGGGGGATGAACACTGAAGCTTTCTTT. Translation: CASLGPGGMNTEAFF.

The chain couples TRBV14 to TRBJ1-3; D is uncertain. There are 20 residues in the CDR3. Trimming left V 0 bases short and J 0 bases short, with 21 bases between. CDR1 is SGHDN, CDR2 FVKESK, per germline. This CDR3 is CASSQEFWGTGRYSGNTIYF. The CDR3, as DNA: TGTGCCAGCAGCCAAGAATTTTGGGGTACGGGCCGATACTCTGGAAACACCATATATTTT.

The chain uses TRBV14 and TRBJ2-7; 8 bases match TRBD2. V dropped 1 base and J dropped 3; count of bases not matched to a gene: 5. The CDR3 is 15 residues long. Germline V gene data show CDR1 as SGHDN and CDR2 as FVKESK. CDR3 protein: CASSQASSGHYEQYF. The DNA for the CDR3 is TGTGCCAGCAGCCAAGCGTCTAGCGGGCACTACGAGCAGTACTTC.

The rearrangement uses TRBV27 and TRBJ1-3; TRBD1 might be the D (5 bases). This CDR3 has 15 amino acids. Germline V lookup: CDR1 MNHEY, CDR2 SMNVEV (reference sequence). Trimming took 5 bases from V and 0 from J, leaving 11 bases between them. CDR3 bases: TGTGCCAGCAGTCAGGGTGCGAGCTCTGGAAACACCATATATTTT. Translating it yields CASSQGASSGNTIYF.

The V and J genes are TRBV6-6 and TRBJ1-2; no clear D. Germline assignment: CDR1 MNHNY and CDR2 SVGAGI (reference sequence). CDR3 length equals 13 residues. V was cut by 0 bases and J by 6 bases, with 8 bases left in between. The CDR3 is CASSYSSRNGYTF. As DNA, the CDR3 is TGTGCCAGCAGTTACTCGTCCCGGAATGGCTACACCTTC.

This chain connects TRBV9 to TRBJ2-5, with TRBD2 matching over 9 bases. The V gene end was trimmed by 0 bases and the J gene end by 3 bases; junction bases not matched to a gene: 3. Germline CDR1 is SGDLS and CDR2 is YYNGEE. The length of the CDR3 is 15 residues. The CDR3 protein is CASSVGSSGKETQYF. In DNA, the CDR3 is TGTGCCAGCAGCGTAGGGTCTAGCGGGAAAGAGACCCAGTACTTC.

The chain has TRBV12-5 and TRBJ2-1, with 7 nucleotides matching TRBD2. Trimming cost V 0 bases and J 7 bases; bases outside gene matches: 9. The CDR3 spans 16 residues. Per the germline V gene, CDR1 is LGHNT and CDR2 is FRNRAP. The CDR3 here is CASGLVLGEGPNEQFF. Here the CDR3 DNA reads TGTGCTAGTGGTTTGGTACTGGGGGAGGGCCCGAATGAGCAGTTCTTC.

The chain has TRBV7-9 and TRBJ1-3; no reliable D call. Trimming took 5 bases from V and 4 from J, leaving 15 bases between them. CDR3 size: 15 residues. Germline lookup yields CDR1 SEHNR and CDR2 FQNEAQ (reference sequence). The CDR3 sequence is CASSTPGFSGNTIYF. The DNA for the CDR3 is TGTGCCAGCAGCACACCGGGGTTCTCAGGAAACACCATATATTTT.

The chain recombines TRBV29-1 with TRBJ2-7, with TRBD1 matching 11 bases. Losses at the gene ends were 7 bases for V and 7 bases for J; bases not matched to a gene: 9. This CDR3 is 13 amino acids long. The germline V gene has CDR1 SQVTM and CDR2 ANQGSEA. The CDR3 here is CSGTGQGAREQYF. DNA of the CDR3: TGCAGCGGGACAGGACAGGGGGCGAGGGAGCAGTACTTC.

This rearrangement joins TRBV2 to TRBJ1-2; unclear D gene. Germline assignment: CDR1 SNHLY and CDR2 FYNNEI. V lost 1 base and J lost 3, with 12 bases in between. This CDR3 has 15 residues. CDR3 loop: CASSEGDPGYYGYTF. The DNA of the CDR3 is TGTGCCAGCAGTGAAGGTGACCCCGGGTACTATGGCTACACCTTC.

The genes are TRBV28 and TRBJ1-2; tentatively, D is TRBD1 (5 bases). The germline gives CDR1 MDHEN, CDR2 SYDVKM. The CDR3 has 15 amino acids. The V end lost 5 bases, the J end lost 10 bases, and 23 bases lay between the germline ends. CDR3 nucleotides: TGTGCCAGCAGTAACCACAGGCCTTCTAGTATCTTCTACACCTTC. Translated, it gives CASSNHRPSSIFYTF.

The rearrangement joins TRBV7-9 to TRBJ1-4, with TRBD1 as a possible D gene (5 bases). Germline lookup yields CDR1 SEHNR and CDR2 FQNEAQ (reference sequence). The CDR3 consists of 14 residues. Trimming shortened V by 2 bases and J by 6 bases, and 10 bases separated the two germline ends. CDR3 in amino acids: CASSLSPGHEKLFF. The CDR3 nucleotides read TGTGCCAGCAGCTTATCTCCGGGGCATGAAAAACTGTTTTTT.

This sequence joins TRBV7-2 and TRBJ2-7, with 8 bases aligning to TRBD1. Germline-derived CDR1 and CDR2 are SGHTA and FQGNSA. CDR3 length: 18 amino acids. Losses at the gene ends were 1 base for V and 4 bases for J; bases not matched to a gene: 15. In nucleotides, the CDR3 is TGTGCCAGCAGCTTAGGGACAGGGTTGAAAGGGGATTATTACGAGCAGTACTTC. It yields the protein CASSLGTGLKGDYYEQYF.

The chain couples TRBV19 to TRBJ2-7; D is unresolved. Trimming left V 3 bases short and J 0 bases short, with 6 bases between. This CDR3 region has 13 residues. Per germline, CDR1 LNHDA and CDR2 SQIVND (reference sequence). CDR3 DNA sequence: TGTGCCAGTAGTATGGGGTCCTCCTACGAGCAGTACTTC. Its protein product is CASSMGSSYEQYF.

The chain joins TRBV2 to TRBJ2-2, with 7 bases fitting TRBD1. V shed 5 bases, J shed 3 bases, and the junction held 6 bases outside the gene matches. The CDR3 extends over 15 amino acids. Germline loops: CDR1 SNHLY, CDR2 FYNNEI. The CDR3 nucleotides read TGTGCCAGCAGTACCGGACAGGTCTACACCGGGGAGCTGTTTTTT. As protein: CASSTGQVYTGELFF.

The chain joins TRBV9 to TRBJ1-4; D is undetermined. From germline, CDR1 is SGDLS and CDR2 YYNGEE. The CDR3 has 15 amino acids. Trimming pared 1 base from V and 2 bases from J, leaving 9 bases between. The CDR3: CASSVSVGTNEKLFF. CDR3 in DNA: TGTGCCAGCAGCGTATCGGTCGGGACTAATGAAAAACTGTTTTTT.

This clone is labeled as medium-sized (0.01 to 0.1%). The chain employs TRBV13 and TRBJ2-7, with D maybe TRBD2 (6 bases). The V gene lost 2 bases and the J gene lost 2 bases, with 13 bases spanning the gap. Germline CDR1 and CDR2: PRHDT and FYEKMQ (reference sequence). This CDR3 has 15 residues. The CDR3 DNA reads TGTGCCAGCAGCTTAATGGGACTCACGCCCTACGAGCAGTACTTC. This encodes CASSLMGLTPYEQYF.

The chain couples TRBV6-4 to TRBJ1-1; no clear D. This CDR3 region has 12 residues. The V end lost 0 bases, the J end lost 14 bases, and 13 bases lay between the germline ends. The germline CDR1 and CDR2 sequences are MRHNA and SNTAGT. In DNA form, the CDR3 reads TGTGCCAGCAGTGACTCGTTAGGCGTATGCTTCTTT. Amino acid sequence: CASSDSLGVCFF.

The chain carries TRBV27 and TRBJ2-1; 10 nucleotides line up with TRBD2. The length of the CDR3 is 14 residues. Germline CDR1 and CDR2: MNHEY and SMNVEV (reference sequence). The V and J ends lost 3 bases and 10 bases, in that order; junction bases with no gene match: 6. As DNA, the CDR3 is TGTGCCAGCAGTTTGAATAGCGGGGGGTGGGAGCAGTTCTTC. Encoded protein: CASSLNSGGWEQFF.

The V gene is TRBV18, the J gene TRBJ1-4; D gene ambiguous. The CDR3 spans 15 residues. The V end was cut by 1 base, the J end by 3 bases, with 9 bases between. Germline V gene lookup returns CDR1 KGHSH and CDR2 LQKENI. CDR3 DNA: TGTGCCAGCTCACCACAAAGGAGGGCTAATGAAAAACTGTTTTTT. This codes for CASSPQRRANEKLFF.

The gene calls are TRBV7-3 and TRBJ1-2; possible D gene TRBD1, 5 bases. The CDR3 runs 14 residues. Trimming took 1 base from V and 6 from J, leaving 12 bases between them. The V gene's germline CDR1 is SGHTA and CDR2 FQGTGA. The CDR3 loop is CASSLRSGDDGYTF. The DNA of the CDR3 is TGTGCCAGCAGCTTAAGGTCGGGGGATGATGGCTACACCTTC.

The J gene is TRBJ1-2, the V gene TRBV7-2; 8 bases map to TRBD1. CDR1 is SGHTA, CDR2 FQGNSA, per germline. This CDR3 comprises 17 residues. Trimming at V came to 4 bases and at J to 1 base, leaving 11 bases not matched to a gene. CDR3 amino acids: CASSSYAGTGGNYGYTF. CDR3 DNA sequence: TGTGCCAGCAGCTCGTACGCCGGGACAGGCGGTAACTATGGCTACACCTTC.

The chain employs TRBV10-3 and TRBJ2-7, with D perhaps matching TRBD1 or TRBD2 (5 bases each). CDR1 ENHRY and CDR2 SYGVKD come from the germline V gene. The germline V and J ends were trimmed by 7 bases and 2 bases, with 12 bases remaining between them. This CDR3 comprises 13 residues. This CDR3 reads CAITDGTAYEQYF. The CDR3 bases are TGTGCCATCACCGACGGGACGGCCTACGAGCAGTACTTC.

The V call is TRBV28, the J call TRBJ1-4, with 8 bases matching TRBD1. The CDR3 runs 13 residues. Germline V lookup: CDR1 MDHEN, CDR2 SYDVKM. J lost 7 bases, V lost 6 bases, and 4 bases had no gene match. The CDR3 sequence is CASSGQGFEKLFF. The CDR3 DNA follows: TGTGCCAGCAGCGGACAGGGTTTTGAAAAACTGTTTTTT. The entire variable domain, with the rest obtained from reference TRBV28 and TRBJ1-4, is as follows: DVKVTQSSRYLVKRTGEKVFLECVQDMDHENMFWYRQDPGLGLRLIYFSYDVKMKEKGDIPEGYSVSREKKERFSLILESASTNQTSMYLCASSGQGFEKLFFGSGTQLSVL.